This T cell receptor beta chain was documented in a study of blood T cell repertoires in COVID-19. For the study at large: COVID-19 samples collected from the United States, Italy and Spain covered acute and convalescent phases.

In this sample, this clone turned up a few times. CDR3 length: 15 residues. V shed 6 bases, J shed 1 base, and the junction held 3 bases outside the gene matches. The germline gives CDR1 MNHEY, CDR2 SVGAGI. Authors' processing steps: Estimated nucleated cell counts came from reference gene primer amplification. Some clones are missing from TCRdb's copy, which holds only in-frame ones; the method was immunoSEQ multiplex PCR. Clone size and the V and J calls come from that table; the DNA yielded D and trimming. The sample holds around 200,000 clones, 80% to 90% seen once. Sequencing was carried out using peripheral blood. The rearrangement uses TRBV6-5 and TRBJ2-5; 12 positions agree with TRBD2. This TCR came from a woman older than 75 with acute or convalescent COVID-19. The CDR3 loop is CASRTSGGPQETQYF. DNA for the CDR3: TGTGCCAGCAGGACTAGCGGGGGCCCCCAAGAGACCCAGTACTTC.